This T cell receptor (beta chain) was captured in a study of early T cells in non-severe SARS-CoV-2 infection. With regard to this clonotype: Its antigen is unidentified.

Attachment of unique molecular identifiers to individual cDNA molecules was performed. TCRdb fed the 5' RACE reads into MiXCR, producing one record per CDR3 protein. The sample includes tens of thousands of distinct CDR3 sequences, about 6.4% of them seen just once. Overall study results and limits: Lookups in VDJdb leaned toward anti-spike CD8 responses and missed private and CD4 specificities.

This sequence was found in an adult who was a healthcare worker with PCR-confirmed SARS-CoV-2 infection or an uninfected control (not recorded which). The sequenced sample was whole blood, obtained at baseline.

CDR3 sequence reads: CAWSPGQGNQPQHF. The CDR3 DNA sequence: TGTGCCTGGAGCCCCGGACAGGGCAATCAGCCCCAGCATTTT. The J gene is TRBJ1-5, the V gene TRBV30; 7 bases map to TRBD1. From germline, CDR1 is GTSNPN and CDR2 SVGIG (reference sequence). The CDR3 covers 14 residues. V was clipped by 3 bases and J by 2 bases; unmatched bases: 4.